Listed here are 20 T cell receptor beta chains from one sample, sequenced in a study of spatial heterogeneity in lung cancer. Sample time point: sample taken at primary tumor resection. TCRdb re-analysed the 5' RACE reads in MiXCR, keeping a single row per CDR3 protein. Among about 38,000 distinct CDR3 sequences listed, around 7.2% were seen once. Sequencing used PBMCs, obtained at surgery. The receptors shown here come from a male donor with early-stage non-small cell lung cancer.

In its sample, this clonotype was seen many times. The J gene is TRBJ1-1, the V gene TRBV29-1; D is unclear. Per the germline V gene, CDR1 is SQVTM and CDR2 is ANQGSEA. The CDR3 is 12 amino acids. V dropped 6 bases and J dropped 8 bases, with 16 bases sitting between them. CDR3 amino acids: CSVIRRAGEAFF. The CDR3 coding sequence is TGCAGCGTCATTAGACGGGCGGGGGAAGCTTTCTTT.

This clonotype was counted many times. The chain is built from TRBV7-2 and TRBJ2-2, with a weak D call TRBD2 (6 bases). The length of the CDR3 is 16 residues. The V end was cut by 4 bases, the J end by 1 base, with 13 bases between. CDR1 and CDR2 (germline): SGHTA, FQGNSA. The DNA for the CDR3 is TGTGCCAGCAGCTCGAATGGGGGAGGGAACACCGGGGAGCTGTTTTTT. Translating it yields CASSSNGGGNTGELFF.

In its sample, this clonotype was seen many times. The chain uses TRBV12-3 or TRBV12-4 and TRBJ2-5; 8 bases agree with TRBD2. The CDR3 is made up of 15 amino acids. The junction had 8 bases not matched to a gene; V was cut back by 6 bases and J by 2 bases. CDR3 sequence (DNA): TGTGCCAGCAGCCCACCGGGAGGGGCTCAAGAGACCCAGTACTTC. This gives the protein CASSPPGGAQETQYF.

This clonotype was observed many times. The CDR3 protein is CASSYTGEGYGYTF. DNA of the CDR3: TGTGCCAGCAGTTACACAGGGGAAGGCTATGGCTACACCTTC. This chain connects TRBV6-5 to TRBJ1-2; 7 bases are shared with TRBD1. The J segment lost 4 bases and the V segment lost 2 bases, leaving 4 bases of the junction unmatched. This CDR3 comprises 14 residues. Germline V gives CDR1 MNHEY, CDR2 SVGAGI.

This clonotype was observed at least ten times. In nucleotides, the CDR3 is TGTGCCATCAGTGAGTCACCGGGGCAGGGGGGCTACAATGAGCAGTTCTTC. Residues: CAISESPGQGGYNEQFF. The chain joins TRBV10-3 to TRBJ2-1; D is perhaps TRBD1 (7 bases). The V gene's germline CDR1 is ENHRY and CDR2 SYGVKD. CDR3 size: 17 residues. V was cut by 0 bases and J by 3 bases, with 15 bases left in between.

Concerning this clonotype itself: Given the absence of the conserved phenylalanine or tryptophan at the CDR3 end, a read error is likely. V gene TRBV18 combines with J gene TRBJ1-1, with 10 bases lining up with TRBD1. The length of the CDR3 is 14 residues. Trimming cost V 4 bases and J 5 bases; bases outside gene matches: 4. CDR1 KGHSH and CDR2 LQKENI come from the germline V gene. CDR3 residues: CASSHDRGRTEAFL. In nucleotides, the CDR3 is TGTGCCAGCTCACACGACAGGGGGCGAACTGAAGCTTTCCTT.

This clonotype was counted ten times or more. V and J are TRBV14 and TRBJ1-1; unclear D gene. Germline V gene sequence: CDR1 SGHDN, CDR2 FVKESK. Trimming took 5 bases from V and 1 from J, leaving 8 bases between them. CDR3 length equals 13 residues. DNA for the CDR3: TGTGCCAGCAGCTCGACAAGGAACACTGAAGCTTTCTTT. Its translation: CASSSTRNTEAFF.

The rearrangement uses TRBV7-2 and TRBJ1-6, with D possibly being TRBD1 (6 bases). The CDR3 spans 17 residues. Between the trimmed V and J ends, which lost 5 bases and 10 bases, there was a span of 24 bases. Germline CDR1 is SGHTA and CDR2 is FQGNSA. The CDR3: CASSLTNTGRPRSPLHF. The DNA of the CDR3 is TGTGCCAGCAGCCTTACCAATACAGGGAGGCCGCGGTCACCCCTCCACTTT.

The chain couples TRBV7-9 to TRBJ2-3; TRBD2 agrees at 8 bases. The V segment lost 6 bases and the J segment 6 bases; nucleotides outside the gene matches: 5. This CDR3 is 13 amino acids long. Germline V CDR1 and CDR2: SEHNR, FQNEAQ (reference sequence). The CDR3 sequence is CASRSTGGDTQYF. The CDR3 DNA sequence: TGTGCCAGCAGATCAACGGGAGGGGATACGCAGTATTTT.

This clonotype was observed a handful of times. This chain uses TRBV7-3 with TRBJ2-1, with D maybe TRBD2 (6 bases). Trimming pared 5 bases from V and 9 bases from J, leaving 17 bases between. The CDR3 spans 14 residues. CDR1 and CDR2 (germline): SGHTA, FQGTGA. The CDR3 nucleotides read TGTGCCAGCAGCCCCGGGACTTCGTATGCTGAGCAGTTCTTC. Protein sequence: CASSPGTSYAEQFF.

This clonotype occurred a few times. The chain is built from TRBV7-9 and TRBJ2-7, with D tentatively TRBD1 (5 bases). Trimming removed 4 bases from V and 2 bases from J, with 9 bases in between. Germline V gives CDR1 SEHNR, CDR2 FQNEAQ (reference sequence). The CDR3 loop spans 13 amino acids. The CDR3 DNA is TGTGCCAGCAGCTCGACAGTTACCTACGAGCAGTACTTC. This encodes CASSSTVTYEQYF.

CDR3 sequence reads: CASSLWSANTGELFF. CDR3 in DNA: TGTGCCAGCAGCTTATGGAGCGCGAACACCGGGGAGCTGTTTTTT. V gene TRBV7-9 combines with J gene TRBJ2-2; D call uncertain. V was pared by 2 bases and J by 0 bases, with 7 bases between. The germline V gene has CDR1 SEHNR and CDR2 FQNEAQ (reference sequence). The CDR3 has 15 amino acids.

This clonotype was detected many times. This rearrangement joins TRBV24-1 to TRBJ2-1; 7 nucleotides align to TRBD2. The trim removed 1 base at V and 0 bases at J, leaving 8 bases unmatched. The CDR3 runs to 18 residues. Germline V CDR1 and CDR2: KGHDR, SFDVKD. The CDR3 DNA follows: TGTGCCACCAGTGATTTCGGAGCGGGACTCAGCTCCTACAATGAGCAGTTCTTC. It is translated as CATSDFGAGLSSYNEQFF.

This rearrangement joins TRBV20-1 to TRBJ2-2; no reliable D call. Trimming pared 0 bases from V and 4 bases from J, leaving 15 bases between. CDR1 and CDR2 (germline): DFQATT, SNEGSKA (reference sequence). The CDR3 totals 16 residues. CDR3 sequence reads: CSARDRVRGSTGELFF. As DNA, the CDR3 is TGCAGTGCTAGAGATAGAGTGAGAGGAAGCACCGGGGAGCTGTTTTTT.

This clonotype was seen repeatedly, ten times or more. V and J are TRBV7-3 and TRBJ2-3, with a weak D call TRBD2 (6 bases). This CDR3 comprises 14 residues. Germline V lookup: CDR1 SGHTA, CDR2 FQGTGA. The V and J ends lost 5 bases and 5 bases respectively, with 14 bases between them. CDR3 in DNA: TGTGCCAGCAGCCACTCGGGGGTGGGAGATACGCAGTATTTT. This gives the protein CASSHSGVGDTQYF.

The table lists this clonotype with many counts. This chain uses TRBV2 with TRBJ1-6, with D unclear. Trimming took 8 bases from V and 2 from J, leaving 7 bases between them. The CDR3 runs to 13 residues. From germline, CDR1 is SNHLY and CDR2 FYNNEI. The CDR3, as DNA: TGTGCCAGCGAGGGTCCCTATAATTCACCCCTCCACTTT. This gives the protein CASEGPYNSPLHF.

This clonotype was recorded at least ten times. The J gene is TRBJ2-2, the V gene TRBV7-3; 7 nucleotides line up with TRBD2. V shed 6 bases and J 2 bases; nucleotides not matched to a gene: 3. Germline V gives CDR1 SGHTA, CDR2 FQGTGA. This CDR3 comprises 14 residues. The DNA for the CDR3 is TGTGCCAGCAGTTCGACTAGCAACACCGGGGAGCTGTTTTTT. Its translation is CASSSTSNTGELFF.

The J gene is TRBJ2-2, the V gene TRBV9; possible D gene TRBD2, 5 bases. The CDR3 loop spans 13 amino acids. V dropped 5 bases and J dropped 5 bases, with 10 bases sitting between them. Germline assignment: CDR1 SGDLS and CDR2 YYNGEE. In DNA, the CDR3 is TGTGCCAGCAGGGGAGACTGGACCGGGGAGCTGTTTTTT. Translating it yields CASRGDWTGELFF.

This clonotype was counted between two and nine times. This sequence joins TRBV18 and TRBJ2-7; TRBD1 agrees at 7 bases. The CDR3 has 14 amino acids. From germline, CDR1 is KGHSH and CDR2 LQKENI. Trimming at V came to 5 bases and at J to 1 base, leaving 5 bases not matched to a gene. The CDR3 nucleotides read TGTGCCAGCTCAGGGATGACAGGGTCCTACGAGCAGTACTTC. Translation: CASSGMTGSYEQYF.

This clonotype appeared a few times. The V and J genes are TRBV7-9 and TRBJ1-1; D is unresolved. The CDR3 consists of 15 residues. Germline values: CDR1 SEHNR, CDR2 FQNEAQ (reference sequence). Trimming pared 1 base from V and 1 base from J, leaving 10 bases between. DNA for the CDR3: TGTGCCAGCAGCTTAGTAGGCGTTAAGAACACTGAAGCTTTCTTT. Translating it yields CASSLVGVKNTEAFF.